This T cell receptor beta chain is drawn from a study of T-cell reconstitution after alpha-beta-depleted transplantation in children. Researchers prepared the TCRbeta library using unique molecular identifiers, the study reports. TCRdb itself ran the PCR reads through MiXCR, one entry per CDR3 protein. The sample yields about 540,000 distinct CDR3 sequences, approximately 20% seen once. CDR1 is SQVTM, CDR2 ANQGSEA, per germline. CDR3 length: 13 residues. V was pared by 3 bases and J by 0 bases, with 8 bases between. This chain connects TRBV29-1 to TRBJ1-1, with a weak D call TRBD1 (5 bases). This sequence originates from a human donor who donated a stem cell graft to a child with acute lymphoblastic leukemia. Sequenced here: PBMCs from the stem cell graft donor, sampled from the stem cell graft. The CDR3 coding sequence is TGCAGCGTTGAGTTAGGGGTGAACACTGAAGCTTTCTTT. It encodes CSVELGVNTEAFF.